Presented here are 16 T cell receptor beta chains from one specimen sequenced in a study of CD8 T cells in Susac syndrome. The RNA input was roughly 0.45 to 1 ug, and it was reverse transcribed with random hexamers. In TCRdb, the immunoSEQ multiplex PCR reads were re-called with MiXCR into one record per CDR3 protein. The sample lists approximately 150,000 distinct CDR3 sequences; 80% were seen once. Sequenced input: CD8+ T cells from PBMCs. All receptors come from a human donor with multiple sclerosis.

The V gene is TRBV10-3, the J gene TRBJ2-7; no clear D gene. This CDR3 is built from 13 residues. Per germline, CDR1 ENHRY and CDR2 SYGVKD. The V end was cut by 4 bases, the J end by 3 bases, with 10 bases between. The CDR3 loop is CAISGPPSYEQYF. The CDR3, as DNA: TGTGCCATCAGTGGCCCACCCAGCTACGAGCAGTACTTC.

The genes are TRBV7-9 and TRBJ2-1, with D perhaps matching TRBD1 (5 bases). Germline values: CDR1 SEHNR, CDR2 FQNEAQ (reference sequence). The V end lost 1 base, the J end lost 4 bases, and 11 bases lay between the germline ends. This CDR3 has 15 residues. The CDR3 DNA follows: TGTGCCAGCAGCTTAGAAGGGGCCCCTTACAATGAGCAGTTCTTC. Translated, it gives CASSLEGAPYNEQFF.

V usage is TRBV27 and J usage is TRBJ2-1, with 10 bases fitting TRBD2. V shed 2 bases, J shed 7 bases, and the junction held 5 bases outside the gene matches. CDR1 MNHEY and CDR2 SMNVEV come from the germline V gene (reference sequence). The CDR3 runs 15 residues. The CDR3 region has the DNA TGTGCCAGCAGTTTAATCCTAGCGGGAGAGAATGAGCAGTTCTTC. Encoded protein: CASSLILAGENEQFF.

This chain uses TRBV2 with TRBJ1-1; weak D call: TRBD1 (5 bases). From germline, CDR1 is SNHLY and CDR2 FYNNEI. The CDR3 has 13 amino acids. V gave up 2 bases and J gave up 7 bases, with 11 bases separating them. The CDR3 loop reads CASSEIGADEAFF. CDR3 sequence (DNA): TGTGCCAGCAGTGAAATCGGGGCTGATGAAGCTTTCTTT.

The V call is TRBV11-3, the J call TRBJ2-1; possible D gene TRBD2, 6 bases. Trimming shortened V by 4 bases and J by 10 bases, and 11 bases separated the two germline ends. This CDR3 is built from 12 residues. Per germline, CDR1 SGHNT and CDR2 YENEEA. The CDR3 DNA reads TGTGCCAGCAGCTGGGGGGATGGCGAGCAGTTCTTC. Its protein is CASSWGDGEQFF.

CDR3 in amino acids: CASSVSRASLRNEQFF. The CDR3 nucleotides read TGTGCCAGCAGCGTATCCCGGGCCAGTTTACGCAATGAGCAGTTCTTC. The chain is built from TRBV9 and TRBJ2-1; D gene unclear. CDR3 size: 16 residues. Germline CDR1 is SGDLS and CDR2 is YYNGEE. Trimming pared 1 base from V and 6 bases from J, leaving 17 bases between. The variable domain in full, completed from reference TRBV9 and TRBJ2-1, reads DSGVTQTPKHLITATGQRVTLRCSPRSGDLSVYWYQQSLDQGLQFLIQYYNGEERAKGNILERFSAQQFPDLHSELNLSSLELGDSALYFCASSVSRASLRNEQFFGPGTRLTVL.

Points on this clonotype: A read error may produce the germline difference seen at one junction end. The chain recombines TRBV5-1 with TRBJ2-3; no firm D call. The CDR3 has 12 residues. Germline V gene data show CDR1 as SGHRS and CDR2 as YFSETQ. The CDR3 DNA reads as TGCGCCAGCAGGTTGGGATTGGATACGCAGTATTTT. Encoded protein: CASRLGLDTQYF.

This rearrangement joins TRBV7-9 to TRBJ2-1; the D gene could be TRBD1 or TRBD2 (5 bases each). This CDR3 is 16 amino acids long. V gave up 0 bases and J gave up 4 bases, with 13 bases separating them. Germline V gene lookup returns CDR1 SEHNR and CDR2 FQNEAQ (reference sequence). The CDR3 sequence is CASSLAGERSYNEQFF. The CDR3 nucleotides read TGTGCCAGCAGCTTAGCGGGGGAGCGATCGTACAATGAGCAGTTCTTC.

The genes are TRBV30 and TRBJ2-1, with D hard to call. The V gene's germline CDR1 is GTSNPN and CDR2 SVGIG (reference sequence). The CDR3 sequence is 14 residues long. Trimming left V 2 bases short and J 9 bases short, with 17 bases between. In DNA form, the CDR3 reads TGTGCCTGGAGTAACCTCAATACCTTCTCTGAGCAGTTCTTC. It yields the protein CAWSNLNTFSEQFF.

V is TRBV28 and J is TRBJ1-3; D remains unclear. Trimming cost V 1 base and J 0 bases, with 13 bases left between them. This CDR3 contains 17 residues. Germline lookup yields CDR1 MDHEN and CDR2 SYDVKM. The CDR3 here is CASSLYGSASSGNTIYF. The CDR3 DNA reads TGTGCCAGCAGTTTATATGGTTCAGCTAGCTCTGGAAACACCATATATTTT.

This clonotype was detected once. The chain is built from TRBV2 and TRBJ2-3; a possible D gene is TRBD1 (6 bases). The germline V gene has CDR1 SNHLY and CDR2 FYNNEI. The CDR3 totals 13 residues. The ends were cut back, 8 bases at V and 3 bases at J, with 12 bases in the middle. The CDR3 DNA reads TGTGCCAGCTATTACGGACAGACAGATACGCAGTATTTT. Residues: CASYYGQTDTQYF.

The V call is TRBV5-6, the J call TRBJ2-3, with TRBD1 as a possible D gene (6 bases). Germline V gene data show CDR1 as SGHDT and CDR2 as YYEEEE. This CDR3 region has 15 residues. V was shortened by 3 bases and J by 0 bases, with 11 bases between the two germline ends. CDR3: CASSWGTPSTDTQYF. The CDR3 DNA sequence: TGTGCCAGCAGCTGGGGGACACCTAGCACAGATACGCAGTATTTT. Filled out from reference TRBV5-6 and TRBJ2-3, the complete variable domain reads DAGVTQSPTHLIKTRGQQVTLRCSPKSGHDTVSWYQQALGQGPQFIFQYYEEEERQRGNFPDRFSGHQFPNYSSELNVNALLLGDSALYLCASSWGTPSTDTQYFGPGTRLTVL.

The chain couples TRBV28 to TRBJ1-2; tentative D call: TRBD1 (5 bases). From germline, CDR1 is MDHEN and CDR2 SYDVKM. Trimming left V 2 bases short and J 8 bases short, with 9 bases between. The CDR3 extends over 12 amino acids. In DNA form, the CDR3 reads TGTGCCAGCAGTTTAAAATGGGACGGCTACACCTTC. Translating gives CASSLKWDGYTF.

This clonotype has more than one count but fewer than ten. V and J are TRBV6-6 and TRBJ2-3; 7 bases agree with TRBD1. V was clipped by 7 bases and J by 0 bases; unmatched bases: 4. CDR1 is MNHNY, CDR2 SVGAGI, per germline (reference sequence). The CDR3 covers 14 residues. The CDR3 spells CASTGTVSTDTQYF. CDR3 nucleotides: TGTGCCAGCACCGGGACAGTGAGCACAGATACGCAGTATTTT.

V and J are TRBV7-8 and TRBJ2-6; TRBD2 is a possible D gene (5 bases). V gave up 5 bases and J gave up 4 bases, with 15 bases separating them. This CDR3 has 16 amino acids. Germline CDR1 reads SGHVS; CDR2 reads FQNEAQ. CDR3 in amino acids: CASSLPTGSGANVLTF. CDR3 coding DNA: TGTGCCAGCAGCCTACCCACGGGATCCGGGGCCAACGTCCTGACTTTC.

CDR3 region: CSARETVRGYYEQYF. The CDR3 DNA is TGCAGTGCTAGAGAGACGGTGCGGGGCTACTACGAGCAGTACTTC. The rearrangement uses TRBV20-1 and TRBJ2-7; TRBD2 is a possible D gene (6 bases). Germline assignment: CDR1 DFQATT and CDR2 SNEGSKA (reference sequence). The length of the CDR3 is 15 residues. Trimming pared 0 bases from V and 3 bases from J, leaving 15 bases between.